The T cell receptor beta chain described here comes from a study of cytomegalovirus exposure and HLA in healthy donors. Study results and limitations: Among CMV-associated TCR beta chains, most appeared HLA-restricted in a later analysis. Productive status was seen about 87% or about 30% of the time for most TCR beta V segments in an earlier analysis. The study labeled 150 to 200 TCR beta chains cytomegalovirus-associated.

As for this clone: The antigen remains unidentified.

Trimming left V 2 bases short and J 4 bases short, with 8 bases between. Germline lookup yields CDR1 SGHTA and CDR2 FQGTGA. CDR3 length: 13 residues. Vbeta (60) and Jbeta (13) primers were used in the PCR. Clones were sequenced by immunoSEQ multiplex PCR, and TCRdb holds only the in-frame ones, with some missing. This table has 180,000 or so clones, 75% appearing once. Sequencing used PBMCs. This TCR was sampled from a male donor in good health and CMV-seronegative. This rearrangement joins TRBV7-3 to TRBJ1-1, with D unresolved. CDR3 in DNA: TGTGCCAGCAGCTTATGGGCCAGCACTGAAGCTTTCTTT. Its protein product is CASSLWASTEAFF. Together with reference TRBV7-3 and TRBJ1-1, the CDR3 gives the full variable domain: GAGVSQTPSNKVTEKGKYVELRCDPISGHTALYWYRQSLGQGPEFLIYFQGTGAADDSGLPNDRFFAVRPEGSVSTLKIQRTERGDSAVYLCASSLWASTEAFFGQGTRLTVV.